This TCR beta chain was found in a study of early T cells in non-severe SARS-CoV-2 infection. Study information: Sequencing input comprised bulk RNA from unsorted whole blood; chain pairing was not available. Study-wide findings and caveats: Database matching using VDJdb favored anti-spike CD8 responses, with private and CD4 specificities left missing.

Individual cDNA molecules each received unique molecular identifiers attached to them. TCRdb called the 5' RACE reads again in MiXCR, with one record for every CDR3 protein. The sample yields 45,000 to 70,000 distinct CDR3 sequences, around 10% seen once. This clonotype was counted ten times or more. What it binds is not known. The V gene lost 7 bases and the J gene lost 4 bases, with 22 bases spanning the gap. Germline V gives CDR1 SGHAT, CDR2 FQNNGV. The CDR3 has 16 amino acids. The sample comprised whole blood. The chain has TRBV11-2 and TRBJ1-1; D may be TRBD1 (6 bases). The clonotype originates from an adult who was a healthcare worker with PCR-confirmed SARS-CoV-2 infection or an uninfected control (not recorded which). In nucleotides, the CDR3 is TGTGCCAGCACCCTAGGGGCGGGGGCCGGGGGCACTGAAGCTTTCTTT. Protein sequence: CASTLGAGAGGTEAFF.